A single sample gave rise to the 28 T cell receptor beta chains below, sequenced in a study of blood T cell repertoires in COVID-19. TCRdb's table, derived via immunoSEQ multiplex PCR, lists solely in-frame clones and lacks some. The table shows some 65,000 clones, with roughly four fifths occurring only once. The sequenced sample was peripheral blood. These receptors all come from a woman over 75 with acute or convalescent COVID-19.

V gene TRBV28 combines with J gene TRBJ1-4; D might be TRBD1 (6 bases). CDR1 and CDR2 (germline): MDHEN, SYDVKM. V lost 5 bases and J 7 bases, leaving 14 bases between the germline ends. The CDR3 contains 14 residues. In nucleotides, the CDR3 is TGTGCCAGCAGTAAATCCGGACAGCTTGAAAAACTGTTTTTT. Translating gives CASSKSGQLEKLFF.

The J gene is TRBJ1-3, the V gene TRBV19; D call uncertain. V lost 6 bases and J lost 0, with 9 bases in between. In germline, CDR1 is LNHDA, CDR2 SQIVND (reference sequence). This CDR3 comprises 14 residues. The CDR3 region has the DNA TGTGCCAGTAGCGAGGGTTTCTCTGGAAACACCATATATTTT. Translation gives CASSEGFSGNTIYF.

CDR3 sequence: CASSHSPGSNYEQYF. In DNA, the CDR3 is TGTGCCAGCAGCCATTCTCCGGGGTCGAACTACGAGCAGTACTTC. The rearrangement uses TRBV9 and TRBJ2-7; tentatively, D is TRBD2 (5 bases). The CDR3 covers 15 residues. The V gene lost 4 bases and the J gene lost 3 bases, with 17 bases spanning the gap. The germline V gene encodes CDR1 SGDLS and CDR2 YYNGEE.

In this sample, this clone turned up once. The V call is TRBV6-1, the J call TRBJ2-5; no clear D. Looked up from germline, CDR1 is MNHNS and CDR2 is SASEGT. V was shortened by 2 bases and J by 2 bases, with 6 bases between the two germline ends. The CDR3 length is 13 residues. DNA for the CDR3: TGTGCCAGCAGTGAAACCCAGCAAGAGACCCAGTACTTC. This translates into CASSETQQETQYF.

V usage is TRBV9 and J usage is TRBJ2-7, with D possibly TRBD1 on 5 matching bases. Germline CDR1 SGDLS, CDR2 YYNGEE. The CDR3 is 13 amino acids. Trimming pared 4 bases from V and 3 bases from J, leaving 11 bases between. In DNA form, the CDR3 reads TGTGCCAGCAGCAAACAGGACGGCTACGAGCAGTACTTC. Protein: CASSKQDGYEQYF.

This chain connects TRBV28 to TRBJ2-7, with D possibly being TRBD2 (5 bases). CDR3 length equals 14 residues. V was shortened by 6 bases and J by 1 base, with 13 bases between the two germline ends. Per germline, CDR1 MDHEN and CDR2 SYDVKM. CDR3 region: CASRVGGQSYEQYF. DNA of the CDR3: TGTGCCAGCAGGGTAGGAGGCCAGTCCTACGAGCAGTACTTC.

This chain joins TRBV7-2 and TRBJ2-7; TRBD2 matches 9 bases. CDR3 length equals 15 residues. J lost 4 bases, V lost 5 bases, and 9 bases had no gene match. CDR1 is SGHTA, CDR2 FQGNSA, per germline. For the CDR3, the DNA is TGTGCCAGCAGCGGAGTAGCGGGAGCTCTGTACGAGCAGTACTTC. This sequence encodes CASSGVAGALYEQYF.

J is TRBJ2-1 and V is TRBV7-2, with TRBD2 matching 10 bases. CDR3 size: 15 residues. From germline, CDR1 is SGHTA and CDR2 FQGNSA. The junction had 6 bases not matched to a gene; V was cut back by 5 bases and J by 5 bases. The chain's CDR3 is CASSVTSGINNEQFF. The CDR3, as DNA: TGTGCCAGCAGCGTTACTAGCGGGATTAACAATGAGCAGTTCTTC.

DNA for the CDR3: TGTGCCAGCAGTTTATTCCGGACTTCCCATTCCGAGCAGTTCTTC. It yields the protein CASSLFRTSHSEQFF. The genes are TRBV28 and TRBJ2-1; perhaps TRBD2 as D (5 bases). CDR3 size: 15 residues. V lost 1 base to trimming and J lost 10 bases, with 17 bases between them. Per germline, CDR1 MDHEN and CDR2 SYDVKM.

The gene calls are TRBV10-3 and TRBJ1-5, with unresolved D. Per the germline V gene, CDR1 is ENHRY and CDR2 is SYGVKD. The V gene lost 2 bases and the J gene lost 3 bases, with 5 bases spanning the gap. The CDR3 runs to 13 residues. The CDR3 region has the DNA TGTGCCATCAGTGAGCAGATCAATCAGCCCCAGCATTTT. This encodes CAISEQINQPQHF.

The rearrangement uses TRBV10-3 and TRBJ2-1; 11 bases line up with TRBD1. This CDR3 is 14 amino acids long. Germline V gene data show CDR1 as ENHRY and CDR2 as SYGVKD. The V gene end was trimmed by 5 bases and the J gene end by 8 bases; junction bases not matched to a gene: 5. The CDR3 loop reads CAISLRTGGDEQFF. DNA of the CDR3: TGTGCCATCAGTCTACGGACAGGGGGCGATGAGCAGTTCTTC.

The chain couples TRBV19 to TRBJ2-3, with 9 bases aligning to TRBD2. The CDR3 sequence is 17 residues long. J gave up 5 bases and V 6 bases, and 15 bases lay outside the gene matches. CDR1 LNHDA and CDR2 SQIVND come from the germline V gene (reference sequence). DNA for the CDR3: TGTGCCAGTAGAAAATTGGGGCGGGAGGGCCGTGAAGATACGCAGTATTTT. Translated, it gives CASRKLGREGREDTQYF.

This clone was picked up one time. The V and J genes are TRBV4-1 and TRBJ2-2, with TRBD2 identical over 7 bases. The length of the CDR3 is 17 residues. V shed 0 bases and J 1 base; nucleotides not matched to a gene: 5. From germline, CDR1 is MGHRA and CDR2 YSYEKL. CDR3 coding DNA: TGCGCCAGCAGCCAAGATAGCCAGCGGGGGAACACCGGGGAGCTGTTTTTT. This codes for CASSQDSQRGNTGELFF.

This chain links TRBV4-2 with TRBJ1-4; the match to TRBD1 covers 10 bases. Germline trimming cut 4 bases from V and 0 bases from J; bases unmatched to any gene: 8. The germline CDR1 and CDR2 sequences are LGHNA and YNFKEQ. This CDR3 region has 18 residues. The CDR3 region has the DNA TGTGCCAGCAGCCTTATGACAGGGGGCAGAACAACTAATGAAAAACTGTTTTTT. Its protein is CASSLMTGGRTTNEKLFF.

This chain links TRBV19 with TRBJ1-4; D is unresolved. V lost 1 base and J 7 bases, leaving 10 bases between the germline ends. The CDR3 runs to 14 residues. Germline CDR1 reads LNHDA; CDR2 reads SQIVND (reference sequence). As DNA, the CDR3 is TGTGCCAGTAGTATAGGCAGAAATATTGAAAAACTGTTTTTT. Translated, it gives CASSIGRNIEKLFF.

The chain joins TRBV24-1 to TRBJ2-1, with D tentatively TRBD2 (5 bases). In germline, CDR1 is KGHDR, CDR2 SFDVKD. CDR3 length: 14 residues. V was cut by 5 bases and J by 3 bases, with 10 bases left in between. The CDR3 reads CATSGTGIYNEQFF. The CDR3, as DNA: TGTGCCACCAGTGGGACGGGGATCTACAATGAGCAGTTCTTC.

This clone has a single count. The rearrangement uses TRBV28 and TRBJ1-1; 10 bases agree with TRBD1. The CDR3 covers 16 residues. J was trimmed by 1 base and V by 5 bases; bases with no gene match: 7. CDR1 MDHEN and CDR2 SYDVKM come from the germline V gene. In nucleotides, the CDR3 is TGTGCCAGCAGTGAACGGACAGGGGGGAGGAACACTGAAGCTTTCTTT. It is translated as CASSERTGGRNTEAFF.

The V call is TRBV27, the J call TRBJ2-7, with D possibly matching TRBD1 (5 bases). The CDR3 length is 13 residues. Germline V gives CDR1 MNHEY, CDR2 SMNVEV (reference sequence). Trimming cost V 5 bases and J 0 bases, with 8 bases left between them. DNA of the CDR3: TGTGCCAGCAGTCGACAGAGCTCCTACGAGCAGTACTTC. Translation gives CASSRQSSYEQYF.

V gene TRBV18 combines with J gene TRBJ1-2; D ambiguous. Germline CDR1 is KGHSH and CDR2 is LQKENI. CDR3 size: 13 residues. V lost 0 bases, J lost 4 bases, and 6 bases lay in between. The CDR3 DNA sequence: TGTGCCAGCTCACCACCGGGGAGCTATGGCTACACCTTC. Its translation is CASSPPGSYGYTF.

The chain employs TRBV7-3 and TRBJ1-1; 7 bases are a match to TRBD1. The germline V gene has CDR1 SGHTA and CDR2 FQGTGA. This CDR3 is 15 amino acids long. J gave up 1 base and V 0 bases, and 2 bases lay outside the gene matches. This chain's CDR3 is CASSLTGTENTEAFF. As DNA, the CDR3 is TGTGCCAGCAGCTTAACGGGGACAGAGAACACTGAAGCTTTCTTT.

The CDR3: CASSTPTSGQETQYF. DNA of the CDR3: TGTGCCAGCAGCACACCAACTAGCGGCCAAGAGACCCAGTACTTC. This chain links TRBV7-2 with TRBJ2-5, with 8 bases lining up with TRBD2. CDR3 length: 15 amino acids. Germline V gives CDR1 SGHTA, CDR2 FQGNSA. The trim removed 5 bases at V and 1 base at J, leaving 6 bases unmatched.

The chain joins TRBV6-5 to TRBJ2-1, with TRBD2 matching over 15 bases. This CDR3 has 16 residues. CDR1 MNHEY and CDR2 SVGAGI come from the germline V gene. The V gene end was trimmed by 4 bases and the J gene end by 7 bases; junction bases not matched to a gene: 5. The CDR3: CASSSSGTSGRNEQFF. For the CDR3, the DNA is TGTGCCAGCAGTTCGTCAGGGACTAGCGGGAGGAATGAGCAGTTCTTC.

This chain connects TRBV28 to TRBJ1-3, with a weak D call TRBD1 (6 bases). CDR1 is MDHEN and CDR2 is SYDVKM in the germline V gene. This CDR3 comprises 15 residues. V was clipped by 3 bases and J by 4 bases, with 13 bases between them. CDR3 loop: CASSFPQGRGNTIYF. DNA for the CDR3: TGTGCCAGCAGTTTCCCCCAGGGGCGCGGAAACACCATATATTTT.

The chain employs TRBV21-1 and TRBJ2-7; the table's D call, TRBD1, has no DNA check behind it. TRBV21-1 is a known pseudogene. The CDR3 runs to 15 residues. The CDR3 bases are TGTGCCAGCAGCCCGCGGACAGGGGTTCCCCACGAGCAGTACTTC. The encoded protein is CASSPRTGVPHEQYF.

The J gene is TRBJ2-7, the V gene TRBV18; 7 bases agree with TRBD1. The trim removed 6 bases at V and 3 bases at J, leaving 11 bases unmatched. This CDR3 is built from 15 residues. CDR1 is KGHSH and CDR2 is LQKENI in the germline V gene. The CDR3 is CASSPTDRFFYEQYF. Written as DNA, the CDR3 is TGTGCCAGCTCGCCGACGGACAGGTTTTTCTACGAGCAGTACTTC.

The chain employs TRBV11-3 and TRBJ2-7; D is ambiguous. The CDR3 totals 14 residues. Looked up from germline, CDR1 is SGHNT and CDR2 is YENEEA. V lost 5 bases, J lost 3 bases, and 14 bases lay in between. For the CDR3, the DNA is TGTGCCAGCAGCAGAGTTATGATGAGCTACGAGCAGTACTTC. Protein product: CASSRVMMSYEQYF. Based on the CDR3 plus reference TRBV11-3 and TRBJ2-7, the full variable domain is EAGVVQSPRYKIIEKKQPVAFWCNPISGHNTLYWYLQNLGQGPELLIRYENEEAVDDSQLPKDRFSAERLKGVDSTLKIQPAELGDSAVYLCASSRVMMSYEQYFGPGTRLTVT.

V usage is TRBV7-2 and J usage is TRBJ1-1, with D hard to call. This CDR3 spans 14 amino acids. CDR1 and CDR2 (germline): SGHTA, FQGNSA. V was clipped by 4 bases and J by 2 bases, with 11 bases between them. CDR3 bases: TGTGCCAGCAGCTACGGACTGACAAACACTGAAGCTTTCTTT. Protein: CASSYGLTNTEAFF.

The chain is built from TRBV12-3 or TRBV12-4 and TRBJ1-1, with D tentatively TRBD1 (6 bases). With 3 bases removed from V and 10 bases from J, the gap between germline ends came to 15 bases. CDR3 size: 13 residues. CDR3 nucleotide sequence: TGTGCCAGCAGTTTGGGCGGAACAGGGATAGCTTTCTTT. Protein sequence: CASSLGGTGIAFF.